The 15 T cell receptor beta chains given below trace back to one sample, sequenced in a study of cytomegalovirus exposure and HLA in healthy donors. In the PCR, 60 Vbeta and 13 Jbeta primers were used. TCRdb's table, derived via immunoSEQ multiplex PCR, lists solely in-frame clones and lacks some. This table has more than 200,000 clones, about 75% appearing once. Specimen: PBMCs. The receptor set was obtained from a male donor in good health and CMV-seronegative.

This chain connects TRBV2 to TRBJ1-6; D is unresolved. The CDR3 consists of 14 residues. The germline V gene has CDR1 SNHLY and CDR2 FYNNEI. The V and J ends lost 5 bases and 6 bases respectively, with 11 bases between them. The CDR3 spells CASSSEGANSPLHF. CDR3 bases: TGTGCCAGCAGTTCCGAGGGAGCTAATTCACCCCTCCACTTT.

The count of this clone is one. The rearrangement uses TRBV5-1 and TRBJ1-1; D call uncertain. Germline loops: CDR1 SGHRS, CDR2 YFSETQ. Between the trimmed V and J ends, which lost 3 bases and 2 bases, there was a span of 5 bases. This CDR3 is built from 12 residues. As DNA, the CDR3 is TGCGCCAGCAGCTCCTCTAACACTGAAGCTTTCTTT. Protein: CASSSSNTEAFF.

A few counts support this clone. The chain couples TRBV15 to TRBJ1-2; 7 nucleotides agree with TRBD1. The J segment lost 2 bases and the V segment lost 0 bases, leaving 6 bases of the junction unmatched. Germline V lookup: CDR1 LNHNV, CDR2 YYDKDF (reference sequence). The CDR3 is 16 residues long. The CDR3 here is CATSRDGTATNYGYTF. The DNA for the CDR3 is TGTGCCACCAGCAGAGATGGGACAGCGACAAACTATGGCTACACCTTC.

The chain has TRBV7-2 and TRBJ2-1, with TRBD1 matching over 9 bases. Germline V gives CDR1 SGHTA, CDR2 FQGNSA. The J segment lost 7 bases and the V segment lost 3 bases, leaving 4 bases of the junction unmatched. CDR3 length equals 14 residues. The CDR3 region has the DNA TGTGCCAGCAGCTTTGGGACAGGGTGGAATGAGCAGTTCTTC. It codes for CASSFGTGWNEQFF.

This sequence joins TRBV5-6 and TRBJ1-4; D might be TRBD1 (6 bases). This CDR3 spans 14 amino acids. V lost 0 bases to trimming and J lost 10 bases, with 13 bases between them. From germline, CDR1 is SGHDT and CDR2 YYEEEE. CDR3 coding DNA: TGTGCCAGCAGCTTGGGAAGGGAAGGGGGAAAACTGTTTTTT. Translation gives CASSLGREGGKLFF.

CDR3 residues: CASSTDRGYTDTQYF. The DNA of the CDR3 is TGTGCCAGCAGCACTGACAGGGGATACACAGATACGCAGTATTTT. The chain carries TRBV7-6 and TRBJ2-3; 8 bases fit TRBD1. The trim removed 5 bases at V and 2 bases at J, leaving 6 bases unmatched. There are 15 residues in the CDR3. CDR1 SGHVS and CDR2 FNYEAQ come from the germline V gene.

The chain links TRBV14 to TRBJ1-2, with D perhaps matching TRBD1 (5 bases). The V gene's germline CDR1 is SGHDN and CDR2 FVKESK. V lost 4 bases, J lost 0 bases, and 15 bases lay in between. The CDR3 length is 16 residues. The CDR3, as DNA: TGTGCCAGCAGCCGCCGCGTTGGGGCAGCTAACTATGGCTACACCTTC. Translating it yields CASSRRVGAANYGYTF.

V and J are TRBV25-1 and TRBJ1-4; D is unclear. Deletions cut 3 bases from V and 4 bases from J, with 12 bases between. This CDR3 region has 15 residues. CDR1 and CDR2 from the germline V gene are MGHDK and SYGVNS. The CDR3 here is CASSEVNGGNEKLFF. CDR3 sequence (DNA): TGTGCCAGCAGTGAGGTGAACGGCGGTAATGAAAAACTGTTTTTT.

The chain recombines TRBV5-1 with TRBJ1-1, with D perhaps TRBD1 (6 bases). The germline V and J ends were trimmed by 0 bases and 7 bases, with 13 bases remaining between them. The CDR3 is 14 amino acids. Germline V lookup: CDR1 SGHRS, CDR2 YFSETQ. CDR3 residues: CASSLVTGYGEAFF. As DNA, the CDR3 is TGCGCCAGCAGCTTGGTTACAGGGTATGGTGAAGCTTTCTTT.

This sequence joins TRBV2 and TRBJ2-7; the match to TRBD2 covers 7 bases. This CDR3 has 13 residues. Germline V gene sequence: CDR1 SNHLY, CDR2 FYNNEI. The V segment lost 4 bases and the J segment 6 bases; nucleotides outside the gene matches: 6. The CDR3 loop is CASSGQRGSEQYF. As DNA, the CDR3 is TGTGCCAGCAGTGGCCAGCGGGGAAGCGAGCAGTACTTC. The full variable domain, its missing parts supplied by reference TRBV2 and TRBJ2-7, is EPEVTQTPSHQVTQMGQEVILRCVPISNHLYFYWYRQILGQKVEFLVSFYNNEISEKSEIFDDQFSVERPDGSNFTLKIRSTKLEDSAMYFCASSGQRGSEQYFGPGTRLTVT.

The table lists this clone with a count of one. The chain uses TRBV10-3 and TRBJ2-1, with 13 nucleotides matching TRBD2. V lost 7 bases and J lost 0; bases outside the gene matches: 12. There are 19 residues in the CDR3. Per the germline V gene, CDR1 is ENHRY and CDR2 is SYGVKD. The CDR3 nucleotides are TGTGCCATCACAGGGGTGGGACTAGCGGGACAAGACTCCTACAATGAGCAGTTCTTC. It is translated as CAITGVGLAGQDSYNEQFF.

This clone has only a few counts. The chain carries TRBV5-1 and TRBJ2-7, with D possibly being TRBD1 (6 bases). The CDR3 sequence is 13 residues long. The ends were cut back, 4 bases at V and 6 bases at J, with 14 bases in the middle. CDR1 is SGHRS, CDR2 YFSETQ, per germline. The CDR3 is CASSEQGWGEQYF. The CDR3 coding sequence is TGCGCCAGCAGCGAACAGGGTTGGGGCGAGCAGTACTTC. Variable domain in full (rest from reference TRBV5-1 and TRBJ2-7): KAGVTQTPRYLIKTRGQQVTLSCSPISGHRSVSWYQQTPGQGLQFLFEYFSETQRNKGNFPGRFSGRQFSNSRSEMNVSTLELGDSALYLCASSEQGWGEQYFGPGTRLTVT.

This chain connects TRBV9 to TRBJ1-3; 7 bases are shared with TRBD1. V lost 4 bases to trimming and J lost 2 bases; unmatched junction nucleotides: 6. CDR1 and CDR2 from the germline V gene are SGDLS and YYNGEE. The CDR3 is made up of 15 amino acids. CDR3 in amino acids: CASSPDRDTGNTIYF. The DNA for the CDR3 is TGTGCCAGCAGCCCCGACAGGGATACTGGAAACACCATATATTTT.

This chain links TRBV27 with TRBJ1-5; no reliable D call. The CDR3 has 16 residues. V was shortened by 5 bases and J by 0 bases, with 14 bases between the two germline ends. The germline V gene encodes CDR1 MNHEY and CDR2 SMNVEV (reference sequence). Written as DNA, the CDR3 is TGTGCCAGCAGTCCTCTTGGCGGTTATAGCAATCAGCCCCAGCATTTT. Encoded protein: CASSPLGGYSNQPQHF.

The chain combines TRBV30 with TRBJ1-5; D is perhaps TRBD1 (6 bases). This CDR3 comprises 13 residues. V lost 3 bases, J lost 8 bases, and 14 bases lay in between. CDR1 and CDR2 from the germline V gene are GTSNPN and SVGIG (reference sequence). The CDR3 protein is CAWSPSGVEPQHF. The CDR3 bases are TGTGCCTGGAGCCCGTCAGGGGTCGAGCCCCAGCATTTT.